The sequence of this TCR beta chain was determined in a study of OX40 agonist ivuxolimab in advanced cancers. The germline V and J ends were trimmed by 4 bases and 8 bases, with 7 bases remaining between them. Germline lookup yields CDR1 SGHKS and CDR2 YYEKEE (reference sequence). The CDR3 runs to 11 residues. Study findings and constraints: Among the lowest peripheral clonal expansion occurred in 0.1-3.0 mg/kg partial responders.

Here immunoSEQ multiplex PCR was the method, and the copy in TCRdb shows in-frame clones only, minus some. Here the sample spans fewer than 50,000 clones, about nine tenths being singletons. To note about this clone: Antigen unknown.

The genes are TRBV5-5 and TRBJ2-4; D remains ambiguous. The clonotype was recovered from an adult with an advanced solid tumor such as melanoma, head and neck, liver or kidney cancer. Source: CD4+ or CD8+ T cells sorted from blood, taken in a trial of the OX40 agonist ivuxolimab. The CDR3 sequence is CASSKKDIQYF. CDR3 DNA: TGTGCCAGCAGCAAAAAAGACATTCAGTACTTC.